These 23 T cell receptor beta chains originate from one sample sequenced in a study of a mutant IDH1 vaccine in newly diagnosed glioma (dated by TCRdb to 2020 to 2023). The library was obtained by the immunoSEQ multiplex PCR assay. TCRdb holds this immuneACCESS table with in-frame rearrangements only. Some clones are missing; in checked studies, unresolved V genes explain under half, and the rest has no known cause. This sample gives approximately 60,000 clones in total; roughly 81% of them show up just once. In total, the top ten clones hold around 8.9% of the sample. Taken with the paper, the label for time point translates to: week 23, last vaccination. Each vaccine dose was 300 ug of a 20-mer mutant IDH1 peptide in Montanide, given subcutaneously with topical imiquimod. Their recognized antigens are unknown. Specimen: PBMCs, collected from a glioma patient whose treatment included an IDH1 peptide vaccine. These receptors originate from a woman aged 40-49 years with glioma. Some clones in this sample may be carry-over from other donors' samples.

This clone counts as medium-sized. This chain links TRBV5-4 with TRBJ1-2; TRBD1 matches at 7 bases. This CDR3 is built from 13 residues. CDR1 SGHNT and CDR2 YYREEE come from the germline V gene (reference sequence). V lost 2 bases and J lost 8; bases outside the gene matches: 6. The CDR3 protein is CASSFDRVDGYTF. The CDR3, as DNA: TGTGCCAGCAGCTTCGACAGGGTGGACGGCTACACCTTC.

The V call is TRBV7-6, the J call TRBJ2-1, with D possibly being TRBD1 or TRBD2 (5 bases each). Per the germline V gene, CDR1 is SGHVS and CDR2 is FNYEAQ. Trimming stripped 4 bases from V and 3 bases from J, with 16 bases between. The CDR3 is made up of 16 amino acids. Written as DNA, the CDR3 is TGTGCCAGCAGCTCAATTGGGGGTACGGGCTACAATGAGCAGTTCTTC. It encodes CASSSIGGTGYNEQFF.

This chain uses TRBV10-2 with TRBJ1-5; D gene unclear. The CDR3 runs 13 residues. The ends were cut back, 4 bases at V and 3 bases at J, with 7 bases in the middle. Germline CDR1 is WSHSY and CDR2 is SAAADI. The CDR3 sequence: CASSAYFNQPQHF. In DNA, the CDR3 is TGCGCCAGCAGTGCGTACTTCAATCAGCCCCAGCATTTT.

Worth noting for this clone: The sample has other DNA sequences that encode this CDR3 too. This chain joins TRBV2 and TRBJ2-5, with unresolved D. CDR3 size: 11 residues. V was cut by 2 bases and J by 5 bases, with 3 bases left in between. Germline loops: CDR1 SNHLY, CDR2 FYNNEI. This chain's CDR3 is CASSEYETQYF. CDR3 sequence (DNA): TGTGCCAGCAGTGAATATGAGACCCAGTACTTC.

This sequence joins TRBV4-2 and TRBJ2-3, with TRBD2 matching 12 bases. Trimming cost V 0 bases and J 3 bases; bases outside gene matches: 4. The CDR3 is made up of 17 amino acids. The germline V gene has CDR1 LGHNA and CDR2 YNFKEQ. The CDR3 loop reads CASSQEPSGGATDTQYF. CDR3 bases: TGTGCCAGCAGCCAAGAGCCTAGCGGGGGGGCGACAGATACGCAGTATTTT.

V and J are TRBV27 and TRBJ2-1, with 8 bases identical to TRBD2. The length of the CDR3 is 15 residues. V shed 8 bases and J 3 bases; nucleotides not matched to a gene: 9. Germline V gene sequence: CDR1 MNHEY, CDR2 SMNVEV (reference sequence). In DNA, the CDR3 is TGTGCCAGCGTAGTATTCGGGACTAGCTACAATGAGCAGTTCTTC. This encodes CASVVFGTSYNEQFF.

The chain links TRBV19 to TRBJ1-2, with TRBD1 as a possible D gene (5 bases). CDR1 is LNHDA and CDR2 is SQIVND in the germline V gene (reference sequence). With 1 base removed from V and 2 bases from J, the gap between germline ends came to 5 bases. The length of the CDR3 is 13 residues. CDR3 bases: TGTGCCAGTAGTATAGCAGGGAACTATGGCTACACCTTC. This translates into CASSIAGNYGYTF.

This sequence joins TRBV14 and TRBJ1-6, with 7 bases matching TRBD1. Trimming took 8 bases from V and 8 from J; bases not matched to a gene: 12. The CDR3 loop spans 15 amino acids. Germline V gene sequence: CDR1 SGHDN, CDR2 FVKESK. DNA of the CDR3: TGTGCCAGCTCCAAGGGGGCCGGGAGGGATTCACCCCTCCACTTT. Its protein is CASSKGAGRDSPLHF.

This clone was counted between two and nine times. The chain has TRBV7-2 and TRBJ1-3; TRBD1 aligns across 8 bases. V dropped 0 bases and J dropped 3; count of bases not matched to a gene: 4. This CDR3 is 16 amino acids long. Germline V gene lookup returns CDR1 SGHTA and CDR2 FQGNSA. The CDR3 protein is CASSLAWTGNGNTIYF. Written as DNA, the CDR3 is TGTGCCAGCAGCTTAGCGTGGACAGGGAATGGAAACACCATATATTTT. Filled out from reference TRBV7-2 and TRBJ1-3, the complete variable domain reads GAGVSQSPSNKVTEKGKDVELRCDPISGHTALYWYRQSLGQGLEFLIYFQGNSAPDKSGLPSDRFSAERTGGSVSTLTIQRTQQEDSAVYLCASSLAWTGNGNTIYFGEGSWLTVV.

The chain has TRBV9 and TRBJ2-2; D uncertain. Trimming removed 2 bases at V and 6 bases at J, with 14 bases between. Germline CDR1 is SGDLS and CDR2 is YYNGEE. The CDR3 has 15 amino acids. CDR3 nucleotide sequence: TGTGCCAGCAGCGTCCGACCCCAGGCGTCCGGGGAGCTGTTTTTT. It translates to CASSVRPQASGELFF.

This chain joins TRBV7-9 and TRBJ1-1; D unresolved. Germline assignment: CDR1 SEHNR and CDR2 FQNEAQ (reference sequence). Trimming removed 5 bases from V and 3 bases from J, with 7 bases in between. This CDR3 comprises 12 residues. The CDR3 sequence: CASSGRYTEAFF. The CDR3 DNA reads as TGTGCCAGCAGCGGAAGGTACACTGAAGCTTTCTTT. The complete variable domain, with remaining parts taken from reference TRBV7-9 and TRBJ1-1, reads DTGVSQNPRHKITKRGQNVTFRCDPISEHNRLYWYRQTLGQGPEFLTYFQNEAQLEKSRLLSDRFSAERPKGSFSTLEIQRTEQGDSAMYLCASSGRYTEAFFGQGTRLTVV.

The chain joins TRBV2 to TRBJ1-2; D perhaps matches TRBD1 (6 bases). Per germline, CDR1 SNHLY and CDR2 FYNNEI. The CDR3 extends over 16 amino acids. V dropped 1 base and J dropped 2 bases, with 14 bases sitting between them. Written as DNA, the CDR3 is TGTGCCAGCAGTGAAGGGGGGCTCAGGGGCAACTATGGCTACACCTTC. Translating it yields CASSEGGLRGNYGYTF.

CDR3 DNA sequence: TGTGCCAGCAGCTTGGTGAATACTGGTAATTCACCCCTCCACTTT. As protein: CASSLVNTGNSPLHF. The chain is built from TRBV5-6 and TRBJ1-6; D ambiguous. Germline CDR1 is SGHDT and CDR2 is YYEEEE. The CDR3 is 15 residues long. Between the trimmed V and J ends, which lost 0 bases and 6 bases, there was a span of 10 bases.

The chain uses TRBV9 and TRBJ2-3; TRBD2 agrees at 13 bases. The V gene end was trimmed by 4 bases and the J gene end by 5 bases; junction bases not matched to a gene: 7. The germline CDR1 and CDR2 sequences are SGDLS and YYNGEE. The CDR3 is 16 amino acids. The CDR3 nucleotides are TGTGCCAGCAGCTCCTCACTAGCGGGGGGGCTAGATACGCAGTATTTT. Its protein product is CASSSSLAGGLDTQYF.

The table lists this clone with a count of one. This chain links TRBV15 with TRBJ1-5; TRBD1 might be the D (6 bases). V was clipped by 1 base and J by 7 bases, with 14 bases between them. This CDR3 is built from 15 residues. Germline assignment: CDR1 LNHNV and CDR2 YYDKDF (reference sequence). CDR3 amino acids: CATSRVQGGGQPQHF. The CDR3 DNA follows: TGTGCCACCAGCAGAGTACAGGGTGGGGGCCAGCCCCAGCATTTT.

The chain links TRBV11-2 to TRBJ2-7; weak D call: TRBD2 (5 bases). The V end was cut by 2 bases, the J end by 0 bases, with 14 bases between. There are 16 residues in the CDR3. Per germline, CDR1 SGHAT and CDR2 FQNNGV. CDR3 DNA sequence: TGTGCCAGCAGCTTACGTAGGCAAGGGAGCTCCTACGAGCAGTACTTC. The encoded protein is CASSLRRQGSSYEQYF.

This rearrangement joins TRBV2 to TRBJ2-1, with D possibly being TRBD2 (6 bases). Germline loops: CDR1 SNHLY, CDR2 FYNNEI. Deletions cut 6 bases from V and 8 bases from J, with 8 bases between. This CDR3 contains 11 residues. The CDR3: CASRGRHEQFF. CDR3 coding DNA: TGTGCCAGCAGGGGGAGGCATGAGCAGTTCTTC.

The chain links TRBV28 to TRBJ1-3, with TRBD1 as a possible D gene (5 bases). CDR1 and CDR2 from the germline V gene are MDHEN and SYDVKM. The V end was cut by 8 bases, the J end by 0 bases, with 11 bases between. The CDR3 consists of 14 residues. As DNA, the CDR3 is TGTGCCAGCTCGAGAGGGGACTCTGGAAACACCATATATTTT. This gives the protein CASSRGDSGNTIYF.

This chain links TRBV4-1 with TRBJ2-1, with D perhaps matching TRBD2 (6 bases). CDR3 size: 14 residues. Looked up from germline, CDR1 is MGHRA and CDR2 is YSYEKL. The V end lost 3 bases, the J end lost 6 bases, and 12 bases lay between the germline ends. The CDR3 DNA sequence: TGCGCCAGCAGCCAGGCCGGGAGCTCCAATGAGCAGTTCTTC. It translates to CASSQAGSSNEQFF.

The chain is built from TRBV2 and TRBJ2-1, with 8 nucleotides matching TRBD2. This CDR3 is 15 amino acids long. Germline-derived CDR1 and CDR2 are SNHLY and FYNNEI. Losses at the gene ends were 0 bases for V and 9 bases for J; bases not matched to a gene: 7. CDR3 nucleotide sequence: TGTGCCAGCAGTGAAGCGCCGGGGGGGTACGGTGAGCAGTTCTTC. Residues: CASSEAPGGYGEQFF.

The gene calls are TRBV5-5 and TRBJ2-5; D perhaps matches TRBD2 (6 bases). Germline V gene lookup returns CDR1 SGHKS and CDR2 YYEKEE (reference sequence). Trimming took off 2 bases at V and 2 bases at J, with 13 bases between the two ends. The CDR3 covers 15 residues. The CDR3 DNA reads TGTGCCAGCAGCTTACCCCCCGGAGGGCAAGAGACCCAGTACTTC. It encodes CASSLPPGGQETQYF.

This chain links TRBV5-1 with TRBJ1-2, with D possibly matching TRBD1 (5 bases). CDR1 and CDR2 (germline): SGHRS, YFSETQ. The V and J ends lost 0 bases and 3 bases respectively, with 15 bases between them. The CDR3 is made up of 16 amino acids. The CDR3 reads CASSLGTPSTDYGYTF. In nucleotides, the CDR3 is TGCGCCAGCAGCTTGGGGACACCTTCGACAGACTATGGCTACACCTTC.

This clone appeared a few times. The rearrangement joins TRBV7-2 to TRBJ2-1; D remains ambiguous. This CDR3 contains 14 residues. CDR1 and CDR2 from the germline V gene are SGHTA and FQGNSA. With 7 bases removed from V and 0 bases from J, the gap between germline ends came to 10 bases. Here the CDR3 reads CASIPWGSYNEQFF. Written as DNA, the CDR3 is TGTGCCAGCATCCCTTGGGGCTCCTACAATGAGCAGTTCTTC.